These 8 T cell receptor beta chains originate from one sample sequenced in a study of blood T cell repertoires in COVID-19 (dated by TCRdb to about 2020). The library came from the immunoSEQ multiplex PCR assay. Held by TCRdb, this immuneACCESS table contains in-frame sequences only and omits some clones. Under half of the omission traces to an unresolved V gene where checked; the cause of the rest is unknown. Counted in this sample were 76,000 or so clones; around 91% of them appeared once. Jointly, the top ten make up roughly 6% of the sample. Sequenced sample: peripheral blood. Receptors originate from a human donor in a cohort sampled during active COVID-19.

This sequence joins TRBV5-4 and TRBJ1-6; 10 bases line up with TRBD1. The CDR3 totals 16 residues. V lost 4 bases and J lost 8; bases outside the gene matches: 9. The V gene's germline CDR1 is SGHNT and CDR2 YYREEE (reference sequence). CDR3 loop: CASSDTLTGGYSPLHF. In DNA form, the CDR3 reads TGTGCCAGCAGCGACACCTTGACAGGGGGCTATTCACCCCTCCACTTT.

The CDR3 loop reads CASSQDRGFGNQPQHF. CDR3 nucleotide sequence: TGTGCCAGCAGCCAAGATCGGGGGTTTGGCAATCAGCCCCAGCATTTT. The chain is built from TRBV3-1 (or the pseudogene TRBV3-2) and TRBJ1-5; TRBD1 might be the D (5 bases). Germline V gene data show CDR1 as LGHDT and CDR2 as YNNKEL (reference sequence). The CDR3 is made up of 16 amino acids. V was clipped by 0 bases and J by 2 bases, with 11 bases between them.

The V and J genes are TRBV9 and TRBJ1-2; tentative D call: TRBD1 (5 bases). This CDR3 region has 17 residues. Looked up from germline, CDR1 is SGDLS and CDR2 is YYNGEE. V was clipped by 3 bases and J by 2 bases, with 20 bases between them. The DNA for the CDR3 is TGTGCCAGCAGCGGACGACGGAGGGGATTCTCAAACTATGGCTACACCTTC. It specifies CASSGRRRGFSNYGYTF.

The V call is TRBV3-1 (or the pseudogene TRBV3-2), the J call TRBJ2-2; tentatively, D is TRBD2 (6 bases). V was clipped by 4 bases and J by 0 bases, with 21 bases between them. Germline V gene sequence: CDR1 LGHDT, CDR2 YNNKEL (reference sequence). The CDR3 spans 19 residues. The CDR3 DNA reads as TGTGCCAGCAGCCGAAGGTCCCTTAGCGGAGATACGAACACCGGGGAGCTGTTTTTT. This encodes CASSRRSLSGDTNTGELFF.

This chain connects TRBV6-5 to TRBJ2-7, with 9 bases matching TRBD1. CDR1 is MNHEY, CDR2 SVGAGI, per germline. Unmatched junction bases numbered 9, after V lost 6 bases and J lost 3 bases. The CDR3 has 15 residues. For the CDR3, the DNA is TGTGCCAGCAGGACCGGGACAGGGTCGGGCTACGAGCAGTACTTC. It codes for CASRTGTGSGYEQYF.

The CDR3, as DNA: TGTGCCAGCAACCGAGACAGGGCCACTAATGAAAAACTGTTTTTT. Translation: CASNRDRATNEKLFF. The chain has TRBV11-2 and TRBJ1-4; 7 bases are a match to TRBD1. Trimming took 7 bases from V and 2 from J; bases not matched to a gene: 7. CDR3 length equals 15 residues. Germline lookup yields CDR1 SGHAT and CDR2 FQNNGV. Complete variable domain (other parts from reference TRBV11-2 and TRBJ1-4): EAGVAQSPRYKIIEKRQSVAFWCNPISGHATLYWYQQILGQGPKLLIQFQNNGVVDDSQLPKDRFSAERLKGVDSTLKIQPAKLEDSAVYLCASNRDRATNEKLFFGSGTQLSVL.

The genes are TRBV4-2 and TRBJ2-7; 8 bases line up with TRBD1. Trimming at V came to 0 bases and at J to 3 bases, leaving 10 bases not matched to a gene. CDR3 size: 17 residues. Germline V gene sequence: CDR1 LGHNA, CDR2 YNFKEQ. CDR3: CASSQDVTGGIIYEQYF. The CDR3 coding sequence is TGTGCCAGCAGCCAAGATGTCACAGGGGGGATCATCTACGAGCAGTACTTC.

The genes are TRBV10-3 and TRBJ1-4; 7 positions match TRBD1. Losses at the gene ends were 4 bases for V and 0 bases for J; bases not matched to a gene: 5. CDR1 and CDR2 (germline): ENHRY, SYGVKD. The CDR3 has 16 residues. CDR3 protein: CAISGGQIATNEKLFF. The DNA of the CDR3 is TGTGCCATCAGTGGGGGACAGATTGCAACTAATGAAAAACTGTTTTTT.